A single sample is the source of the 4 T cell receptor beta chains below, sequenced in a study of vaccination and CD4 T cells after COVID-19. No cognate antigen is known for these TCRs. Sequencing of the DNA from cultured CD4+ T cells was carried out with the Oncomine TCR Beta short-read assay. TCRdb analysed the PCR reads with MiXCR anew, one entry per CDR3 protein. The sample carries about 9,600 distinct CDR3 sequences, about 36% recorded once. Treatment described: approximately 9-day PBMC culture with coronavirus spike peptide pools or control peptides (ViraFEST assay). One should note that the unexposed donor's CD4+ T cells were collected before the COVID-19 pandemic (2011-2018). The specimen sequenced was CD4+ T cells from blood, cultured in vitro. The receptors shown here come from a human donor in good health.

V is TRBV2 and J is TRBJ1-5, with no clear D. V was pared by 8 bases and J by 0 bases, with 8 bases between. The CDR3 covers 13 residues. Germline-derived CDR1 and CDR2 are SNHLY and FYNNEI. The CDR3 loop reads CASHQDSNQPQHF. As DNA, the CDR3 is TGTGCCAGCCATCAGGATAGCAATCAGCCCCAGCATTTT.

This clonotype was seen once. The CDR3 spells CTPPGDNAAEAFF. The DNA of the CDR3 is TGCACCCCCCCAGGGGACAATGCCGCTGAAGCTTTCTTT. This chain uses TRBV29-1 with TRBJ1-1; D perhaps matches TRBD1 (6 bases). Germline values: CDR1 SQVTM, CDR2 ANQGSEA. The CDR3 spans 13 residues.

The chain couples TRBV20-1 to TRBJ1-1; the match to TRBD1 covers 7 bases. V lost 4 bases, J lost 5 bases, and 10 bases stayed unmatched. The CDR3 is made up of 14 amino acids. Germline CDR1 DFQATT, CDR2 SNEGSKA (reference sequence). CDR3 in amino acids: CSAKGALGKTEAFF. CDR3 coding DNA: TGCAGTGCTAAGGGGGCTCTGGGGAAAACTGAAGCTTTCTTT.

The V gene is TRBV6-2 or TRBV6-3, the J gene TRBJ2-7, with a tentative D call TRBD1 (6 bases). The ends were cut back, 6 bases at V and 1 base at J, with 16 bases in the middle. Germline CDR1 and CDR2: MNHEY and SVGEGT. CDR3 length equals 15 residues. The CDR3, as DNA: TGTGCCAGCAGCCCACAACAGGGATGGTCCTACGAGCAGTACTTC. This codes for CASSPQQGWSYEQYF.